The clone carrying this TCR beta chain was detected ten times or more. Antigen unknown. V was pared by 0 bases and J by 9 bases, with 11 bases of the junction left unmatched. Germline loops: CDR1 MNHEY, CDR2 SVGAGI. CDR3 length equals 16 residues. The sample originates from a study of glioma-infiltrating T cells. The study's findings and limits: Above-expected tissue-blood divergence occurred in all gliomas, most in low-grade ones.

TCR alpha and beta CDR3 regions were amplified from RNA using iRepertoire nested multiplex PCR. TCRdb used MiXCR to reprocess the multiplex PCR reads, holding one entry per CDR3 protein. The sample has about 380,000 distinct CDR3 sequences, around 38% seen once; the top ten hold more than 10%. This clonotype originated in a human donor with low-grade glioma or glioblastoma, undergoing nonglioma brain surgery, or in good health (not recorded which). The sample consisted of glioma tissue, nonneoplastic brain tissue, or PBMCs (not recorded which). This chain joins TRBV6-5 and TRBJ2-1; TRBD1 matches 7 bases. The CDR3 here is CASSYSTGLGFGEQFF. The CDR3 nucleotides are TGTGCCAGCAGTTACTCGACAGGGTTAGGCTTCGGTGAGCAGTTCTTC.